Shown below are 31 T cell receptor beta chains from a single sample sequenced in a study of T cell responses to AZD1222 COVID-19 vaccine. Sequenced by immunoSEQ multiplex PCR; TCRdb stores in-frame clones only, minus some. The table records 100,000 or so clones, 75% to 95% of them present only once. The sequencing here drew on peripheral blood, taken 28 days after the second AZD1222 dose. Receptors originate from an adult who received the AZD1222 COVID-19 vaccine.

This clone was found once. V and J are TRBV19 and TRBJ1-1; TRBD1 is a possible D gene (5 bases). Germline V lookup: CDR1 LNHDA, CDR2 SQIVND (reference sequence). This CDR3 region has 14 residues. V was pared by 3 bases and J by 3 bases, with 11 bases between. This CDR3 reads CASSMSGRDTEAFF. In DNA, the CDR3 is TGTGCCAGTAGTATGTCTGGCAGGGACACTGAAGCTTTCTTT.

This chain connects TRBV2 to TRBJ1-5; TRBD1 is a possible D gene (5 bases). The CDR3 contains 13 residues. CDR1 is SNHLY, CDR2 FYNNEI, per germline. Trimming took 3 bases from V and 7 from J, leaving 10 bases between them. CDR3 residues: CASSDEGRQPQHF. CDR3 in DNA: TGTGCCAGCAGTGATGAGGGGAGGCAGCCCCAGCATTTT. Variable domain in full (rest from reference TRBV2 and TRBJ1-5): EPEVTQTPSHQVTQMGQEVILRCVPISNHLYFYWYRQILGQKVEFLVSFYNNEISEKSEIFDDQFSVERPDGSNFTLKIRSTKLEDSAMYFCASSDEGRQPQHFGDGTRLSIL.

CDR3 nucleotide sequence: TGTGCCAGCAGTGACTCTCAGGCACAGGGACAAGAGACCCAGTACTTC. The encoded protein is CASSDSQAQGQETQYF. The gene calls are TRBV6-4 and TRBJ2-5, with a tentative D call TRBD1 (6 bases). This CDR3 has 16 residues. CDR1 MRHNA and CDR2 SNTAGT come from the germline V gene. The germline V and J ends were trimmed by 0 bases and 2 bases, with 13 bases remaining between them.

V usage is TRBV14 and J usage is TRBJ2-3; TRBD1 matches at 7 bases. Germline CDR1 and CDR2: SGHDN and FVKESK. V shed 3 bases and J 2 bases; nucleotides not matched to a gene: 14. The CDR3 is 18 residues long. The CDR3: CASSHRRGRGGPTDTQYF. Written as DNA, the CDR3 is TGTGCCAGCAGCCATCGCAGGGGCAGAGGGGGCCCCACAGATACGCAGTATTTT.

This chain uses TRBV29-1 with TRBJ2-6; D not certain. Trimming removed 8 bases at V and 1 base at J, with 6 bases between. The CDR3 has 12 residues. Germline CDR1 and CDR2: SQVTM and ANQGSEA. CDR3 nucleotide sequence: TGCAGCTGTGTATCTGGGGCCAACGTCCTGACTTTC. This translates into CSCVSGANVLTF.

The rearrangement links TRBV5-1 to TRBJ2-1; TRBD2 aligns across 7 bases. This CDR3 region has 16 residues. After removal of 2 bases from V and 1 base from J, the junction contained 6 bases not matched to a gene. Germline values: CDR1 SGHRS, CDR2 YFSETQ. CDR3 nucleotide sequence: TGCGCCAGCAGCTTCTCGGCTAGCGGATCCTACAATGAGCAGTTCTTC. Protein: CASSFSASGSYNEQFF.

The rearrangement uses TRBV7-9 and TRBJ2-1, with unresolved D. V lost 8 bases and J lost 5, with 4 bases in between. CDR1 SEHNR and CDR2 FQNEAQ come from the germline V gene (reference sequence). The CDR3 is 10 residues long. Written as DNA, the CDR3 is TGTGCCAGCTCTAACAATGAGCAGTTCTTC. It translates to CASSNNEQFF.

CDR3 DNA: TGCGCCAGCAGCTGGGGACAGTTGAACACCGGGGAGCTGTTTTTT. Its protein is CASSWGQLNTGELFF. The V and J genes are TRBV5-1 and TRBJ2-2, with 7 nucleotides matching TRBD1. The CDR3 loop spans 15 amino acids. The ends lost 3 bases at V and 1 base at J; junction bases unmatched: 3. From germline, CDR1 is SGHRS and CDR2 YFSETQ.

As to this clone: Distinct nucleotide sequences in the sample also encode this CDR3. The rearrangement links TRBV11-2 to TRBJ1-1, with D maybe TRBD1 (5 bases). The CDR3 contains 13 residues. V lost 1 base, J lost 4 bases, and 7 bases lay in between. CDR1 is SGHAT and CDR2 is FQNNGV in the germline V gene. The DNA for the CDR3 is TGTGCCAGCAGCTTAGTGAGGGGCACTGAAGCTTTCTTT. This encodes CASSLVRGTEAFF.

This clone was seen more than once but under ten times. The chain is built from TRBV19 and TRBJ1-5, with D uncertain. This CDR3 has 16 residues. Trimming cost V 8 bases and J 1 base, with 18 bases left between them. Germline lookup yields CDR1 LNHDA and CDR2 SQIVND (reference sequence). The CDR3 DNA reads as TGTGCCAGTGCGGCCTCCGGGTCAAAGAGCAATCAGCCCCAGCATTTT. Its translation is CASAASGSKSNQPQHF. Full variable domain (rest looked up from reference TRBV19 and TRBJ1-5): DGGITQSPKYLFRKEGQNVTLSCEQNLNHDAMYWYRQDPGQGLRLIYYSQIVNDFQKGDIAEGYSVSREKKESFPLTVTSAQKNPTAFYLCASAASGSKSNQPQHFGDGTRLSIL.

The chain employs TRBV2 and TRBJ1-3, with 10 bases lining up with TRBD1. Germline V gives CDR1 SNHLY, CDR2 FYNNEI. V shed 11 bases and J 2 bases; nucleotides not matched to a gene: 9. The CDR3 contains 15 residues. This CDR3 is CAQGRDRGTGNTIYF. The CDR3 nucleotides are TGTGCCCAGGGCCGGGACAGGGGAACTGGAAACACCATATATTTT.

The CDR3 DNA is TGTGCCAGGGGGGACTTCGGCTACGAGCAGTACTTC. Its protein product is CARGDFGYEQYF. The chain couples TRBV6-5 to TRBJ2-7; D is possibly TRBD2 (6 bases). V lost 9 bases and J lost 3, with 12 bases in between. Germline lookup yields CDR1 MNHEY and CDR2 SVGAGI. The CDR3 length is 12 residues.

CDR3 nucleotides: TGTGCCAGCAGCCCCGCTAGTTGGGGTTCACCCCTCCACTTT. It is translated as CASSPASWGSPLHF. The chain employs TRBV7-3 and TRBJ1-6; D is ambiguous. The germline CDR1 and CDR2 sequences are SGHTA and FQGTGA. Trimming cost V 5 bases and J 9 bases, with 14 bases left between them. The CDR3 is 14 residues long.

Here the CDR3 reads CASSRDRGNTIYF. The CDR3 nucleotides are TGTGCCAGCAGTCGGGACAGGGGAAACACCATATATTTT. The J gene is TRBJ1-3, the V gene TRBV28; 8 bases match TRBD1. From germline, CDR1 is MDHEN and CDR2 SYDVKM. V shed 5 bases, J shed 4 bases, and the junction held 1 base outside the gene matches. The CDR3 has 13 residues.

This chain connects TRBV18 to TRBJ2-6; no clear D gene. This CDR3 has 13 residues. From germline, CDR1 is KGHSH and CDR2 LQKENI. Trimming cost V 5 bases and J 0 bases, with 2 bases left between them. CDR3 coding DNA: TGTGCCAGCTCAGGCTCTGGGGCCAACGTCCTGACTTTC. Amino acid sequence: CASSGSGANVLTF.

The rearrangement uses TRBV10-2 and TRBJ1-5; D gene ambiguous. The CDR3 is made up of 12 amino acids. Germline CDR1 is WSHSY and CDR2 is SAAADI. Trimming pared 4 bases from V and 6 bases from J, leaving 7 bases between. CDR3 loop: CASSGWGQPQHF. The CDR3 nucleotides are TGCGCCAGCAGTGGTTGGGGTCAGCCCCAGCATTTT.

V usage is TRBV19 and J usage is TRBJ1-1, with 11 bases that match TRBD1. There are 16 residues in the CDR3. Germline V gives CDR1 LNHDA, CDR2 SQIVND (reference sequence). After removal of 5 bases from V and 4 bases from J, the junction contained 9 bases not matched to a gene. CDR3 DNA: TGTGCCAGTAGTGCCCGGACAGGGGGCCTAAGCACTGAAGCTTTCTTT. The encoded protein is CASSARTGGLSTEAFF.

This clone was observed once. The rearrangement links TRBV20-1 to TRBJ1-1; D unresolved. CDR3 length: 11 residues. The germline CDR1 and CDR2 sequences are DFQATT and SNEGSKA (reference sequence). The V end lost 5 bases, the J end lost 2 bases, and 6 bases lay between the germline ends. The CDR3 DNA is TGCAGTGCTCCCATTAACACTGAAGCTTTCTTT. Translation gives CSAPINTEAFF.

This CDR3 reads CASSPPGRVGYGYTF. For the CDR3, the DNA is TGTGCCAGCAGCCCCCCCGGAAGGGTGGGGTATGGCTACACCTTC. V usage is TRBV3-1 (or the pseudogene TRBV3-2) and J usage is TRBJ1-2; D is undetermined. The CDR3 runs 15 residues. V was pared by 4 bases and J by 5 bases, with 17 bases between. Germline CDR1 reads LGHDT; CDR2 reads YNNKEL (reference sequence).

The genes are TRBV11-2 and TRBJ1-1; possibly TRBD1 for D (6 bases). The ends were cut back, 7 bases at V and 4 bases at J, with 13 bases in the middle. Germline CDR1 is SGHAT and CDR2 is FQNNGV. The CDR3 covers 13 residues. CDR3 protein: CASTISRGTEAFF. In DNA, the CDR3 is TGTGCCAGCACTATATCCAGGGGCACTGAAGCTTTCTTT. Using reference TRBV11-2 and TRBJ1-1 for the parts outside the CDR3, the full variable domain is EAGVAQSPRYKIIEKRQSVAFWCNPISGHATLYWYQQILGQGPKLLIQFQNNGVVDDSQLPKDRFSAERLKGVDSTLKIQPAKLEDSAVYLCASTISRGTEAFFGQGTRLTVV.

The CDR3 DNA follows: TGCGCCAGCAGGGACGGCGGGGGCAGCTCCTACAATGAGCAGTTCTTC. Amino acid sequence: CASRDGGGSSYNEQFF. J is TRBJ2-1 and V is TRBV5-1; TRBD2 is a possible D gene (7 bases). The CDR3 length is 16 residues. Germline V gene data show CDR1 as SGHRS and CDR2 as YFSETQ. V gave up 5 bases and J gave up 0 bases, with 15 bases separating them.

This chain links TRBV2 with TRBJ2-2; TRBD1 agrees at 8 bases. Germline CDR1 is SNHLY and CDR2 is FYNNEI. Germline trimming cut 6 bases from V and 4 bases from J; bases unmatched to any gene: 4. The CDR3 sequence is 14 residues long. The CDR3 bases are TGTGCCAGCAGATTCGACAGGGGCACCGGGGAGCTGTTTTTT. Protein product: CASRFDRGTGELFF.

The chain joins TRBV4-2 to TRBJ1-5, with TRBD1 matching over 7 bases. This CDR3 is 16 amino acids long. V shed 0 bases and J 5 bases; nucleotides not matched to a gene: 7. Germline V gene sequence: CDR1 LGHNA, CDR2 YNFKEQ. The CDR3 DNA is TGTGCCAGCAGCCAAGAGGGGTTCAGGGGGGATCAGCCCCAGCATTTT. This gives the protein CASSQEGFRGDQPQHF.

The chain uses TRBV3-1 (or the pseudogene TRBV3-2) and TRBJ1-3; weak D call: TRBD1 (5 bases). This CDR3 has 14 amino acids. The ends were cut back, 4 bases at V and 2 bases at J, with 9 bases in the middle. Germline V gene data show CDR1 as LGHDT and CDR2 as YNNKEL (reference sequence). CDR3 residues: CASSRPGTGNTIYF. Here the CDR3 DNA reads TGTGCCAGCAGCCGCCCAGGGACTGGAAACACCATATATTTT.

The CDR3 here is CASSPRGGPYGYTF. The CDR3 DNA follows: TGTGCCAGCAGCCCTCGGGGGGGACCCTATGGCTACACCTTC. V is TRBV9 and J is TRBJ1-2; TRBD1 is a possible D gene (5 bases). Trimming pared 4 bases from V and 4 bases from J, leaving 14 bases between. Per germline, CDR1 SGDLS and CDR2 YYNGEE. There are 14 residues in the CDR3. The whole variable domain, remainder taken from reference TRBV9 and TRBJ1-2, is DSGVTQTPKHLITATGQRVTLRCSPRSGDLSVYWYQQSLDQGLQFLIQYYNGEERAKGNILERFSAQQFPDLHSELNLSSLELGDSALYFCASSPRGGPYGYTFGSGTRLTVV.

The V gene is TRBV4-1, the J gene TRBJ2-7; TRBD2 matches at 7 bases. The CDR3 contains 18 residues. The V gene's germline CDR1 is MGHRA and CDR2 YSYEKL. V shed 3 bases, J shed 5 bases, and the junction held 19 bases outside the gene matches. The CDR3 region is CASSQGFGAGAIGNEQYF. In DNA form, the CDR3 reads TGCGCCAGCAGCCAGGGATTCGGGGCGGGAGCAATTGGGAACGAGCAGTACTTC.

This clone has more than one count but fewer than ten. The chain links TRBV7-3 to TRBJ1-1; D unclear. Looked up from germline, CDR1 is SGHTA and CDR2 is FQGTGA. V lost 2 bases to trimming and J lost 4 bases, with 8 bases between them. The CDR3 spans 13 residues. CDR3 sequence: CASSLRGGTEAFF. In DNA form, the CDR3 reads TGTGCCAGCAGCTTACGGGGTGGCACTGAAGCTTTCTTT.

This chain connects TRBV3-1 (or the pseudogene TRBV3-2) to TRBJ2-3; D unclear. CDR1 and CDR2 from the germline V gene are LGHDT and YNNKEL (reference sequence). CDR3 length: 12 residues. V was clipped by 3 bases and J by 6 bases, with 7 bases between them. The DNA for the CDR3 is TGTGCCAGCAGCCACCTTTCGGATACGCAGTATTTT. It is translated as CASSHLSDTQYF.

The chain links TRBV15 to TRBJ1-6, with TRBD1 as a possible D gene (5 bases). The germline CDR1 and CDR2 sequences are LNHNV and YYDKDF (reference sequence). V dropped 1 base and J dropped 10 bases, with 17 bases sitting between them. This CDR3 has 16 residues. CDR3 bases: TGTGCCACCAGCAGAGCAGGGCAGGGTCGTTACTCACCCCTCCACTTT. As protein: CATSRAGQGRYSPLHF. The whole variable domain, filled in from reference TRBV15 and TRBJ1-6, reads DAMVIQNPRYQVTQFGKPVTLSCSQTLNHNVMYWYQQKSSQAPKLLFHYYDKDFNNEADTPDNFQSRRPNTSFCFLDIRSPGLGDTAMYLCATSRAGQGRYSPLHFGNGTRLTVT.

A single count supports this clone. The chain is built from TRBV18 and TRBJ2-7; no clear D. The germline V and J ends were trimmed by 6 bases and 0 bases, with 12 bases remaining between them. The CDR3 consists of 14 residues. The germline V gene has CDR1 KGHSH and CDR2 LQKENI. CDR3 sequence: CASSTGVSSYEQYF. The CDR3 DNA sequence: TGTGCCAGCTCTACTGGGGTGAGCTCCTACGAGCAGTACTTC.

The count of this clone is one. In DNA, the CDR3 is TGCGCCAGCAGCTTGGAATCGTCTGGCTATGGCTACACCTTC. It specifies CASSLESSGYGYTF. The chain couples TRBV5-1 to TRBJ1-2, with D hard to call. V was trimmed by 0 bases and J by 4 bases, leaving 10 bases between them. Germline V gives CDR1 SGHRS, CDR2 YFSETQ. CDR3 size: 14 residues.